The clone carrying this TCR beta chain was seen a handful of times. The antigen is undetermined. This sample was taken from a study of T cells in Graves' hyperthyroidism and ophthalmopathy. Study-level findings and limits: Expanded thyroid clonotypes (above 0.001) were mostly also found in blood.

TCR beta CDR3 sequences were amplified from RNA transcripts. A first-round RT-PCR of the TCR CDR3 used the HTBI primer set. From the multiplex PCR reads, TCRdb called clonotypes with MiXCR, one entry per CDR3 protein. The data show 250,000 or so distinct CDR3 sequences, 15% seen once. Germline CDR1 is MGHRA and CDR2 is YSYEKL. With 2 bases removed from V and 0 bases from J, the gap between germline ends came to 7 bases. This CDR3 comprises 15 residues. The material sequenced was blood. The J gene is TRBJ1-4, the V gene TRBV4-1; a weak D match, TRBD1 (5 bases). The source of this sequence is a woman aged 45 to 65 with Graves' hyperthyroidism that later progressed to Graves' ophthalmopathy. In DNA, the CDR3 is TGCGCCAGCAGCCAAAGACAGTCAACTAATGAAAAACTGTTTTTT. It codes for CASSQRQSTNEKLFF.